These 27 T cell receptor beta chains came from one sample sequenced in a study of blood T cell repertoires in COVID-19 (dated by TCRdb to about 2020). Libraries were made using the immunoSEQ multiplex PCR assay. TCRdb holds this immuneACCESS table with in-frame rearrangements only. Some clones are missing; in checked studies, unresolved V genes explain under half, and the rest has no known cause. This sample holds 450,000 to 500,000 clones; 70% to 90% were observed only once. The ten largest clones add up to roughly 3.2% of the sample. Sequenced sample: peripheral blood. These receptors all come from a human donor in a cohort sampled during active COVID-19.

The V call is TRBV6-5, the J call TRBJ2-7; TRBD1 matches 9 bases. This CDR3 has 14 amino acids. V trimming: 6 bases; J trimming: 1 base; junction bases outside the gene matches: 4. Looked up from germline, CDR1 is MNHEY and CDR2 is SVGAGI. The CDR3 sequence is CASSRQGDSYEQYF. CDR3 nucleotides: TGTGCCAGCAGCCGACAGGGGGATTCCTACGAGCAGTACTTC.

The genes are TRBV2 and TRBJ2-5; 8 nucleotides agree with TRBD1. CDR3 size: 15 residues. Germline-derived CDR1 and CDR2 are SNHLY and FYNNEI. V trimming: 3 bases; J trimming: 5 bases; junction bases outside the gene matches: 8. The CDR3 DNA follows: TGTGCCAGCAGTGAGAGGACAGGGAGTCCCGAGACCCAGTACTTC. Protein sequence: CASSERTGSPETQYF.

This clone was seen many times. This chain links TRBV28 with TRBJ1-4; tentatively, D is TRBD1 (5 bases). The CDR3 has 14 residues. The V gene's germline CDR1 is MDHEN and CDR2 SYDVKM. The ends were cut back, 6 bases at V and 8 bases at J, with 16 bases in the middle. The CDR3 DNA is TGTGCCAGCAGCCCTGGGGGGACTGTCGAAAAACTGTTTTTT. This gives the protein CASSPGGTVEKLFF. Drawing the rest from reference TRBV28 and TRBJ1-4, the complete variable domain is DVKVTQSSRYLVKRTGEKVFLECVQDMDHENMFWYRQDPGLGLRLIYFSYDVKMKEKGDIPEGYSVSREKKERFSLILESASTNQTSMYLCASSPGGTVEKLFFGSGTQLSVL.

The genes are TRBV11-3 and TRBJ2-7, with 7 positions matching TRBD2. Germline lookup yields CDR1 SGHNT and CDR2 YENEEA. V was clipped by 5 bases and J by 2 bases; unmatched bases: 12. The CDR3 is 16 amino acids. The CDR3 spells CASSPSRGVSTYEQYF. In DNA, the CDR3 is TGTGCCAGCAGCCCTAGTCGGGGGGTGTCGACCTACGAGCAGTACTTC.

The chain links TRBV14 to TRBJ2-4; D is perhaps TRBD2 (5 bases). V was clipped by 4 bases and J by 6 bases, with 22 bases between them. CDR3 length: 17 residues. Looked up from germline, CDR1 is SGHDN and CDR2 is FVKESK. CDR3 region: CASSPGIGPRRGNIQYF. Written as DNA, the CDR3 is TGTGCCAGCAGCCCCGGGATCGGGCCTAGGAGAGGAAACATTCAGTACTTC. Supplemented by reference TRBV14 and TRBJ2-4, the full variable domain reads EAGVTQFPSHSVIEKGQTVTLRCDPISGHDNLYWYRRVMGKEIKFLLHFVKESKQDESGMPNNRFLAERTGGTYSTLKVQPAELEDSGVYFCASSPGIGPRRGNIQYFGAGTRLSVL.

The chain couples TRBV28 to TRBJ1-2, with 8 bases identical to TRBD1. V dropped 4 bases and J dropped 0; count of bases not matched to a gene: 7. The germline V gene has CDR1 MDHEN and CDR2 SYDVKM. This CDR3 contains 16 residues. The CDR3 is CASSSPGQGANYGYTF. CDR3 nucleotide sequence: TGTGCCAGCAGTTCACCTGGACAGGGAGCTAACTATGGCTACACCTTC.

This clone was detected ten times or more. The gene calls are TRBV2 and TRBJ1-1; the D is unclear. In germline, CDR1 is SNHLY, CDR2 FYNNEI. This CDR3 is 13 amino acids long. V lost 3 bases and J 1 base, leaving 6 bases between the germline ends. CDR3 bases: TGTGCCAGCAGTGAGAGAAGGAACACTGAAGCTTTCTTT. Its protein product is CASSERRNTEAFF.

The chain recombines TRBV7-2 with TRBJ2-1, with TRBD2 as a possible D gene (5 bases). CDR3 length: 17 amino acids. V was clipped by 4 bases and J by 4 bases, with 20 bases between them. Germline V gene lookup returns CDR1 SGHTA and CDR2 FQGNSA. CDR3 sequence: CASSSGERNQKYNEQFF. The CDR3 DNA is TGTGCCAGCAGCTCCGGGGAAAGAAACCAGAAATACAATGAGCAGTTCTTC.

This chain links TRBV24-1 with TRBJ1-5; no firm D call. The germline CDR1 and CDR2 sequences are KGHDR and SFDVKD. Trimming cost V 4 bases and J 4 bases, with 13 bases left between them. This CDR3 comprises 15 residues. CDR3 residues: CATSEFSPHNQPQHF. The DNA for the CDR3 is TGTGCCACCAGTGAGTTTAGCCCCCATAATCAGCCCCAGCATTTT.

The V and J genes are TRBV4-2 and TRBJ1-5; the D is unclear. V shed 1 base and J shed 5 bases, with 6 bases lying between them. The CDR3 is 13 residues long. In germline, CDR1 is LGHNA, CDR2 YNFKEQ. CDR3 sequence reads: CASSQARDQPQHF. DNA of the CDR3: TGTGCCAGCAGCCAAGCGAGGGATCAGCCCCAGCATTTT.

The rearrangement uses TRBV28 and TRBJ1-5; D perhaps matches TRBD1 (5 bases). The CDR3 is 14 residues long. The ends were cut back, 1 base at V and 5 bases at J, with 9 bases in the middle. The germline V gene has CDR1 MDHEN and CDR2 SYDVKM. In DNA, the CDR3 is TGTGCCAGCAGTTTATTGGGGGAGGATCAGCCCCAGCATTTT. This translates into CASSLLGEDQPQHF.

This clone has only a few counts. The chain carries TRBV19 and TRBJ1-1; D perhaps matches TRBD1 (5 bases). The germline CDR1 and CDR2 sequences are LNHDA and SQIVND (reference sequence). Trimming shortened V by 5 bases and J by 7 bases, and 20 bases separated the two germline ends. The CDR3 is 15 amino acids. The CDR3 here is CASSSAGTRSYEAFF. For the CDR3, the DNA is TGTGCCAGTAGTTCCGCAGGGACTCGCTCATATGAAGCTTTCTTT.

V usage is TRBV9 and J usage is TRBJ2-2; 7 positions match TRBD1. Germline-derived CDR1 and CDR2 are SGDLS and YYNGEE. CDR3 length: 15 residues. The V segment lost 7 bases and the J segment 3 bases; nucleotides outside the gene matches: 9. This CDR3 reads CASGSRGLDTGELFF. For the CDR3, the DNA is TGTGCCAGCGGATCTAGGGGGCTTGACACCGGGGAGCTGTTTTTT.

This chain uses TRBV12-5 with TRBJ1-1, with a possible D match to TRBD1 (5 bases). Trimming pared 6 bases from V and 0 bases from J, leaving 11 bases between. The V gene's germline CDR1 is LGHNT and CDR2 FRNRAP. The CDR3 contains 14 residues. The DNA of the CDR3 is TGTGCTAGTGGACCACAGGAAATGAACACTGAAGCTTTCTTT. Translated: CASGPQEMNTEAFF. The entire variable domain, with the rest obtained from reference TRBV12-5 and TRBJ1-1, is as follows: DARVTQTPRHKVTEMGQEVTMRCQPILGHNTVFWYRQTMMQGLELLAYFRNRAPLDDSGMPKDRFSAEMPDATLATLKIQPSEPRDSAVYFCASGPQEMNTEAFFGQGTRLTVV.

The genes are TRBV18 and TRBJ2-5; D is perhaps TRBD2 (5 bases). The CDR3 loop spans 14 amino acids. Trimming pared 5 bases from V and 3 bases from J, leaving 13 bases between. The germline gives CDR1 KGHSH, CDR2 LQKENI. The CDR3 region is CASSDLVEEETQYF. DNA of the CDR3: TGTGCCAGCTCAGACTTGGTGGAGGAAGAGACCCAGTACTTC. The entire variable domain, with the rest obtained from reference TRBV18 and TRBJ2-5, is as follows: NAGVMQNPRHLVRRRGQEARLRCSPMKGHSHVYWYRQLPEEGLKFMVYLQKENIIDESGMPKERFSAEFPKEGPSILRIQQVVRGDSAAYFCASSDLVEEETQYFGPGTRLLVL.

The rearrangement uses TRBV9 and TRBJ1-2; D perhaps matches TRBD1 (6 bases). The V end lost 0 bases, the J end lost 3 bases, and 9 bases lay between the germline ends. This CDR3 contains 14 residues. Germline lookup yields CDR1 SGDLS and CDR2 YYNGEE. The CDR3 region is CASSVAQGDYGYTF. The CDR3 coding sequence is TGTGCCAGCAGCGTAGCACAGGGCGACTATGGCTACACCTTC.

This clone has just one count. The chain links TRBV7-2 to TRBJ2-5; 7 bases match TRBD2. The ends lost 0 bases at V and 2 bases at J; junction bases unmatched: 12. Looked up from germline, CDR1 is SGHTA and CDR2 is FQGNSA. The CDR3 loop spans 18 amino acids. CDR3 in DNA: TGTGCCAGCAGCTTAGCGATGGCCCGGGTGGGGGGGCAAGAGACCCAGTACTTC. Encoded protein: CASSLAMARVGGQETQYF.

The chain uses TRBV27 and TRBJ1-1; 7 bases are shared with TRBD1. Germline trimming cut 7 bases from V and 0 bases from J; bases unmatched to any gene: 8. The CDR3 is 15 residues long. The germline gives CDR1 MNHEY, CDR2 SMNVEV (reference sequence). DNA for the CDR3: TGTGCCAGCAAGGTCCCGGACAGGATGAACACTGAAGCTTTCTTT. It yields the protein CASKVPDRMNTEAFF.

The chain has TRBV5-1 and TRBJ1-4; the match to TRBD1 covers 7 bases. This CDR3 spans 15 amino acids. With 1 base clipped from V and 8 bases from J, the junction kept 8 bases outside the gene matches. CDR1 and CDR2 from the germline V gene are SGHRS and YFSETQ. CDR3: CASSLWVTGDEKLFF. The CDR3 DNA reads TGCGCCAGCAGCTTGTGGGTAACAGGGGACGAAAAACTGTTTTTT.

Concerning this clone itself: One junction end disagrees with the germline gene, perhaps due to a read error. The DNA of the CDR3 is TGTGCTAGCAGCTTCTCGGCGGGCGGTAACAATGAGCAGTTCTTC. It specifies CASSFSAGGNNEQFF. The chain recombines TRBV7-7 with TRBJ2-1, with TRBD2 as a possible D gene (5 bases). The length of the CDR3 is 15 residues. From germline, CDR1 is SSHAT and CDR2 FNYEAQ (reference sequence).

The rearrangement joins TRBV29-1 to TRBJ2-3; possible D gene TRBD1, 6 bases. This CDR3 contains 12 residues. Germline-derived CDR1 and CDR2 are SQVTM and ANQGSEA. V was clipped by 6 bases and J by 4 bases, with 11 bases between them. The CDR3 nucleotides read TGCAGCGTGGGGGCCACACCAGATACGCAGTATTTT. As protein: CSVGATPDTQYF.

J is TRBJ1-2 and V is TRBV4-2, with D maybe TRBD1 (6 bases). The length of the CDR3 is 15 residues. Germline V gives CDR1 LGHNA, CDR2 YNFKEQ. Deletions cut 4 bases from V and 5 bases from J, with 17 bases between. The CDR3 DNA is TGTGCCAGCAGCCCTTCCCCCCAACAGGGATATGGCTACACCTTC. Its translation: CASSPSPQQGYGYTF.

The genes are TRBV19 and TRBJ1-4; 9 bases align to TRBD1. The CDR3 consists of 17 residues. V lost 3 bases and J lost 1; bases outside the gene matches: 6. CDR1 is LNHDA and CDR2 is SQIVND in the germline V gene (reference sequence). The CDR3 DNA follows: TGTGCCAGTAGTATGTCCCGGGACAGGGAAACTAATGAAAAACTGTTTTTT. Its protein is CASSMSRDRETNEKLFF. The full variable domain, in which reference TRBV19 and TRBJ1-4 provide the parts outside the CDR3, is DGGITQSPKYLFRKEGQNVTLSCEQNLNHDAMYWYRQDPGQGLRLIYYSQIVNDFQKGDIAEGYSVSREKKESFPLTVTSAQKNPTAFYLCASSMSRDRETNEKLFFGSGTQLSVL.

This clone turned up a few times. The rearrangement uses TRBV5-1 and TRBJ1-2; D not resolved. V lost 4 bases, J lost 8 bases, and 21 bases lay in between. The germline V gene encodes CDR1 SGHRS and CDR2 YFSETQ. CDR3 length: 15 residues. The CDR3 loop is CASSPRDTVGGGYTF. In nucleotides, the CDR3 is TGCGCCAGCAGCCCACGGGATACAGTCGGCGGAGGCTACACCTTC.

J is TRBJ1-5 and V is TRBV6-5; TRBD1 agrees at 7 bases. CDR3 size: 15 residues. Germline CDR1 reads MNHEY; CDR2 reads SVGAGI. Trimming at V came to 6 bases and at J to 0 bases, leaving 5 bases not matched to a gene. The CDR3 DNA is TGTGCCAGCAGCCCCGGGACAGTTAGCAATCAGCCCCAGCATTTT. This gives the protein CASSPGTVSNQPQHF.

This sequence joins TRBV9 and TRBJ2-7; D uncertain. CDR3 length: 14 residues. Germline V CDR1 and CDR2: SGDLS, YYNGEE. V lost 4 bases to trimming and J lost 11 bases, with 22 bases between them. The CDR3: CASSPLLTPSAKYF. The CDR3 bases are TGTGCCAGCAGCCCCCTCCTCACTCCGAGTGCCAAGTACTTC.

The chain couples TRBV3-1 (or the pseudogene TRBV3-2) to TRBJ1-1; D ambiguous. CDR1 and CDR2 (germline): LGHDT, YNNKEL (reference sequence). The CDR3 contains 16 residues. V lost 0 bases and J 0 bases, leaving 11 bases between the germline ends. In DNA, the CDR3 is TGTGCCAGCAGCCAAGATCTCGTCCAGTTGAACACTGAAGCTTTCTTT. As protein: CASSQDLVQLNTEAFF.